A single T cell receptor beta chain is shown here with its context. Its antigen remains unknown. This record comes from a study of long-term antiretroviral therapy in people with HIV. The study's findings and limits: Whichever time point was examined, clones expanded before ART dominated the repertoire. Sampling of blood ran from the mid-2000s to the late 2010s, and older ART regimens were possibly in use.

A v3.0 immunoSEQ assay was performed at survey level. Only in-frame clones appear in the TCRdb table, and some are missing; sequencing was by immunoSEQ multiplex PCR. The sample lists 15,000 to 20,000 clones; around 85% were seen once. Material: unsorted PBMCs, obtained 0.9 years after starting antiretroviral therapy. The TCR originated in a man aged 18-30 years with HIV.

For the CDR3, the DNA is TGTGCCAGCAGCACCGCACGTCGGGGGAGCGGCTACACCTTC. Encoded protein: CASSTARRGSGYTF. J is TRBJ1-2 and V is TRBV7-2; D may be TRBD1 (5 bases). CDR1 is SGHTA, CDR2 FQGNSA, per germline. The CDR3 is 14 residues long. Trimming removed 5 bases at V and 8 bases at J, with 18 bases between.